Given below is one TCR beta chain in context. Its target is unknown. Germline V gene lookup returns CDR1 MNHEY and CDR2 SMNVEV (reference sequence). The CDR3 loop spans 13 amino acids. V lost 7 bases to trimming and J lost 4 bases; unmatched junction nucleotides: 5. This sample is drawn from a study of T cell responses to AZD1222 COVID-19 vaccine. Study observations and caveats: The span of vaccine-associated CD4 TCRs extended across spike, with dominance at 160-218 and 743-854. In the spike-specific TCR repertoire, nearly half reportedly target unmutated variant regions.

Here immunoSEQ multiplex PCR was the method, and the copy in TCRdb shows in-frame clones only, minus some. The profile shows about 72,000 clones, 80% to 90% of them singletons. Sequencing used peripheral blood, obtained 28 days after the second AZD1222 dose. The receptor was isolated from an adult who received the AZD1222 COVID-19 vaccine. J is TRBJ1-2 and V is TRBV27, with 8 bases aligning to TRBD1. The DNA of the CDR3 is TGTGCCAGCAACTCCGGACAGGGCTATGGCTACACCTTC. Amino acid sequence: CASNSGQGYGYTF.